Following are 14 T cell receptor beta chains from one sample sequenced in a study of blood T cells in healthy people across ages. PCR was performed a second time for about 7 to 12 cycles using a sample-barcoded 5' primer and a J-beta primer mix. TCRdb reprocessed the 5' RACE reads via MiXCR and lists one record per CDR3 protein. This sample has some 1.5 million distinct CDR3 sequences; under 30% occur once, and the top ten carry around 7.7%. Sample: blood. The receptors stem from a young woman in good health.

The chain is built from TRBV7-9 and TRBJ2-5; weak D call: TRBD1 (6 bases). Germline CDR1 SEHNR, CDR2 FQNEAQ (reference sequence). The CDR3 is 14 residues long. V lost 5 bases, J lost 5 bases, and 15 bases lay in between. The CDR3 coding sequence is TGTGCCAGCAGCCACACAGGGCCCAGGGAGACCCAGTACTTC. Its protein product is CASSHTGPRETQYF.

The chain recombines TRBV18 with TRBJ1-5; 8 nucleotides align to TRBD1. V dropped 3 bases and J dropped 5; count of bases not matched to a gene: 3. Looked up from germline, CDR1 is KGHSH and CDR2 is LQKENI. There are 14 residues in the CDR3. CDR3 amino acids: CASSPGQVDQPQHF. CDR3 coding DNA: TGTGCCAGCTCACCGGGACAGGTTGATCAGCCCCAGCATTTT.

The chain links TRBV5-1 to TRBJ1-1, with D uncertain. Germline V gives CDR1 SGHRS, CDR2 YFSETQ. Trimming left V 4 bases short and J 3 bases short, with 16 bases between. The CDR3 totals 15 residues. CDR3 in DNA: TGCGCCAGCAGCCTATCGGGCACCCAGGACACTGAAGCTTTCTTT. This encodes CASSLSGTQDTEAFF. Drawing the rest from reference TRBV5-1 and TRBJ1-1, the complete variable domain is KAGVTQTPRYLIKTRGQQVTLSCSPISGHRSVSWYQQTPGQGLQFLFEYFSETQRNKGNFPGRFSGRQFSNSRSEMNVSTLELGDSALYLCASSLSGTQDTEAFFGQGTRLTVV.

The chain recombines TRBV20-1 with TRBJ1-3; D gene unclear. Germline values: CDR1 DFQATT, CDR2 SNEGSKA (reference sequence). Between the trimmed V and J ends, which lost 1 base and 4 bases, there was a span of 11 bases. The CDR3 runs 14 residues. CDR3 protein: CSARVPGYGNTIYF. The CDR3 nucleotides are TGCAGTGCTAGAGTCCCAGGCTACGGAAACACCATATATTTT.

The rearrangement links TRBV5-1 to TRBJ1-2, with D unclear. The germline V gene has CDR1 SGHRS and CDR2 YFSETQ. V lost 4 bases to trimming and J lost 4 bases, with 14 bases between them. This CDR3 contains 14 residues. In nucleotides, the CDR3 is TGCGCCAGCAGCGTTGGCAGAGACGTCTATGGCTACACCTTC. Translating gives CASSVGRDVYGYTF.

The CDR3, as DNA: TGTGCCAGCAGACTAGCCACCCTATCCTACGAGCAGTACTTC. Translating it yields CASRLATLSYEQYF. The chain recombines TRBV7-2 with TRBJ2-7; perhaps TRBD2 as D (6 bases). This CDR3 spans 14 amino acids. V lost 6 bases, J lost 1 base, and 13 bases lay in between. Germline lookup yields CDR1 SGHTA and CDR2 FQGNSA.

There are many counts of this clonotype. Its ends do not fully match the called genes, so a read error is possible. This sequence joins TRBV4-3 and TRBJ2-7; 7 bases fit TRBD1. The length of the CDR3 is 14 residues. The germline V gene has CDR1 LGHNA and CDR2 YSLEER. CDR3 coding DNA: TGTGCCAGCAGCCAAGACAGGGCGTCCTACGAGCAGTACTTC. It codes for CASSQDRASYEQYF.

This clonotype has just one count. One base away lies a much larger clone, so this may be a sequencing read error. This chain links TRBV28 with TRBJ2-7; tentative D call: TRBD2 (6 bases). This CDR3 comprises 14 residues. The germline V gene encodes CDR1 MDHEN and CDR2 SYDVKM. The CDR3 bases are TGTGCTACCGTTGACGGGGGAGTCTCCTACGTGCAGTACTTC. It translates to CATVDGGVSYVQYF.

This chain connects TRBV7-2 to TRBJ2-5; D unclear. The DNA end is a closer match to TRBJ2-7, so the J assignment may be wrong. Germline V CDR1 and CDR2: SGHTA, FQGNSA. The CDR3 loop spans 13 amino acids. CDR3 loop: CASSFTGVDEQYF. CDR3 coding DNA: TGTGCCAGCAGCTTTACTGGCGTGGACGAGCAGTACTTC.

The chain employs TRBV4-1 and TRBJ2-2; no definite D call. V was clipped by 0 bases and J by 5 bases, with 7 bases between them. This CDR3 region has 14 residues. Germline V CDR1 and CDR2: MGHRA, YSYEKL. The CDR3 DNA is TGCGCCAGCAGCCAAGAAGGGTTAACCGGGGAGCTGTTTTTT. As protein: CASSQEGLTGELFF.

The V and J genes are TRBV7-9 and TRBJ1-1; TRBD1 matches 7 bases. This CDR3 has 14 amino acids. With 8 bases clipped from V and 3 bases from J, the junction kept 9 bases outside the gene matches. Per germline, CDR1 SEHNR and CDR2 FQNEAQ (reference sequence). The CDR3 protein is CASFPGQGDTEAFF. Here the CDR3 DNA reads TGTGCCAGCTTCCCCGGGCAGGGGGACACTGAAGCTTTCTTT.

The chain is built from TRBV12-3 or TRBV12-4 and TRBJ2-3; D call uncertain. V was clipped by 5 bases and J by 4 bases, with 25 bases between them. The CDR3 sequence is 18 residues long. The CDR3 sequence is CASSAHNNSRVGADTQYF. CDR3 DNA sequence: TGTGCCAGCAGTGCCCACAATAATAGTCGGGTGGGCGCAGATACGCAGTATTTT.

This sequence joins TRBV11-2 and TRBJ2-3; possible D gene TRBD2, 5 bases. Trimming left V 5 bases short and J 5 bases short, with 20 bases between. Germline V CDR1 and CDR2: SGHAT, FQNNGV. The CDR3 extends over 16 amino acids. The CDR3 here is CASSHRGSGSIDTQYF. The CDR3 bases are TGTGCCAGCAGCCACCGAGGGTCGGGGTCGATAGATACGCAGTATTTT.

This clonotype came up many times. The chain combines TRBV5-1 with TRBJ2-1; 12 nucleotides match TRBD2. The CDR3 is 16 amino acids. Per germline, CDR1 SGHRS and CDR2 YFSETQ. V shed 4 bases, J shed 9 bases, and the junction held 11 bases outside the gene matches. The CDR3: CASSRGTSGLAGEQFF. The CDR3 DNA follows: TGCGCCAGCAGCCGGGGGACTAGCGGGTTGGCGGGTGAGCAGTTCTTC.